These 2 T cell receptor beta chains were sequenced from one sample in a study of low-dose radiotherapy and immunotherapy resistance in tumors (dated by TCRdb to the early 2020s). TCRdb records Illumina HiSeq 2500 as the sequencer. First-strand cDNA was synthesized using Superscript III and a set of TRAV- and TRBV-specific primers, so that both TCRalpha and TCRbeta chains were covered. TCRs were amplified with Phusion for roughly 20 PCR cycles using a constant-region primer together with the adapter attached to the V primers. In TCRdb, the public reads were trimmed at Q25 with fastp and aligned with MiXCR, with productive beta chains retained. Every distinct CDR3 protein forms one entry, paired with its most common genes and DNA. The sample has under 90,000 distinct CDR3 sequences on record, over 15% of them singletons. Approximately 2.8% of the sample goes to the ten largest clones. The time point label, as the study defines it: before trial treatment.

The material was PBMCs, obtained before treatment. The source is a male donor with prostate cancer.

This clonotype appeared many times. The genes are TRBV20-1 and TRBJ1-6; D uncertain. The CDR3 has 12 amino acids. The V gene lost 5 bases and the J gene lost 9 bases, with 11 bases spanning the gap. Germline values: CDR1 DFQATT, CDR2 SNEGSKA (reference sequence). The CDR3 bases are TGCAGTGCTCGGGCCGAGGGTTCACCCCTCCACTTT. This encodes CSARAEGSPLHF.

This chain joins TRBV7-2 and TRBJ1-1, with D hard to call. Germline V CDR1 and CDR2: SGHTA, FQGNSA. The CDR3 is 12 amino acids. Between the trimmed V and J ends, which lost 4 bases and 2 bases, there was a span of 5 bases. This chain's CDR3 is CASSSVNTEAFF. CDR3 bases: TGTGCCAGCAGCTCCGTTAACACTGAAGCTTTCTTT. The whole variable domain, remainder taken from reference TRBV7-2 and TRBJ1-1, is GAGVSQSPSNKVTEKGKDVELRCDPISGHTALYWYRQSLGQGLEFLIYFQGNSAPDKSGLPSDRFSAERTGGSVSTLTIQRTQQEDSAVYLCASSSVNTEAFFGQGTRLTVV.